This T cell receptor (beta chain) came from a study of cytomegalovirus exposure and HLA in healthy donors. Study observations and caveats: Most likely, a cluster of highly shared sequence variants arose as a sequencing artifact. TRBV6-2, TRBV6-3 and some other V segments were excluded as indistinguishable.

Germline trimming cut 6 bases from V and 1 base from J; bases unmatched to any gene: 6. This CDR3 has 16 amino acids. Germline V gene lookup returns CDR1 SNHLY and CDR2 FYNNEI. A note on this clone: Its target is not known.

PCR employed 60 Vbeta and 13 Jbeta primers. Using immunoSEQ multiplex PCR, the repertoire was profiled, and TCRdb retains in-frame clones only, with some absent. The repertoire has under 150,000 clones, just under 80% of them found once; the top ten carry 2% to 2.5%. The material sequenced was PBMCs. The chain combines TRBV2 with TRBJ2-1, with 10 bases identical to TRBD2. The clonotype originates from a man aged 30-40 years in good health and CMV-seronegative. For the CDR3, the DNA is TGTGCCAGCAGGGCTAGCGGGAGCGGTTCCTACAATGAGCAGTTCTTC. Translated: CASRASGSGSYNEQFF.